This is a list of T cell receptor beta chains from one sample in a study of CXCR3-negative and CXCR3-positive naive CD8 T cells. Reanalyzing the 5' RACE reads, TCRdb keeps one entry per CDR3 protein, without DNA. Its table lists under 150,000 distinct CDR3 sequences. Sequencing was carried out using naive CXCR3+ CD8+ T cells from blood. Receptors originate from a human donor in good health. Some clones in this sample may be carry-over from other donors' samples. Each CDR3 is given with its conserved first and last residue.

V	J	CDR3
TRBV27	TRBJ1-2	CASSLGHGYGYTF
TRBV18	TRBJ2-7	CASSPGPGAYEQYF
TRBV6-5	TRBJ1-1	CASSDGQNSNTEAFF
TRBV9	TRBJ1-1	CASSASSNRNTEAFF
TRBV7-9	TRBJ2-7	CASSRPGQGIYEQYF
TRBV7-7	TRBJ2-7	CASSDGEPYEQYF
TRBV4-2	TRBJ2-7	CASSHTGQTYEQYF
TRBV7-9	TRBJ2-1	CASSLARGETSSYNEQFF
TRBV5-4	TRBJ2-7	CASSLMTSFPNSYEQYF
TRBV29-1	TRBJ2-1	CSVEPGRSYNEQFF
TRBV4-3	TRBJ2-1	CASSQDPGPWDEQFF
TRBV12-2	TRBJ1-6	CASRLIGTGSRF
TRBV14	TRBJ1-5	CASSQGQKCNQPQHF
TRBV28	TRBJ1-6	CASSWEGQPNSPLHF
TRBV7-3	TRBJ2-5	CASSLVTSGAQETQYF
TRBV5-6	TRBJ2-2	CASSSDRGDSGELFF
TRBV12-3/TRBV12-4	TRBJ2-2	CASTSTGRDTNTGELFF
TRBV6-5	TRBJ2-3	CASSYYLGTDTQYF
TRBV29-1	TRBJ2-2	CSVQDFSRVNTGELFF
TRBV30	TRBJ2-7	CAYRRGYDEQYF
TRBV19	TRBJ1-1	CASSIGVGGTTEAFF
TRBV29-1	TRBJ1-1	CSVEWGVGGNTEAFF
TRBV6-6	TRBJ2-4	CASSAPGAGGKNIQYF
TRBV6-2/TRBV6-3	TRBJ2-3	CASSLSLAADTQYF
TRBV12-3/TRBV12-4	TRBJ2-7	CASGTPGYEQYF
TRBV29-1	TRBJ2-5	CSVSADQETQYF
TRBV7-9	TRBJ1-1	CASSPWTGNTEAFF
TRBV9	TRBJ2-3	CASSGSSSGWGDTQYF
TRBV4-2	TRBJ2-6	CASSQGITGSGANVLTF
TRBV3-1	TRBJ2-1	CASSQPGPGTYNEQFF
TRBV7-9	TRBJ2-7	CASSDRDRGTYEQYF
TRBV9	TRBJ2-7	CASSVEGDFYEQYF
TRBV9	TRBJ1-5	CASSTTGGYQPQHF
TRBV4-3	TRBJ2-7	CASSQENDRAPYEQYF
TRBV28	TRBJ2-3	CAGSFSELAGADTQYF
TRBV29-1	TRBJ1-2	CSVTNPTSGYTF
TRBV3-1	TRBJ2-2	CARSPGHDTGELFF
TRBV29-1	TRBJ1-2	CSVEFLYSTGPNGGNGYTF
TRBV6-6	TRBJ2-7	CASSPRDRADEQYF
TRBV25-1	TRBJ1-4	CASSESGAGVEKLFF
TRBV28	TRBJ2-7	CASSFAGAAIEQYF
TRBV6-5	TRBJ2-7	CASSTSGYYEKYF
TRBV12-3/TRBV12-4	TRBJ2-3	CASSRRTDTDTQYF
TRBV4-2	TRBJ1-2	CASSQESSQGGFNYGYTF
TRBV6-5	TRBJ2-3	CASSDTGGLDTQYF
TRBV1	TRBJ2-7	CTSSPRDKDPFYEQYF
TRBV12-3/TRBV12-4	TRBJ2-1	CASSFGGQYNEQFF
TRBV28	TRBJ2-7	CASSQDAGTGYF
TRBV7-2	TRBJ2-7	CASSPIHTYEQYF
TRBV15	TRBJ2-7	CATSRDLGTGSYEQYF
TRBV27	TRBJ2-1	CASSLSRGHNEQFF
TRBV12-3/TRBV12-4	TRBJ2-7	CASSFSLADLYEQYF
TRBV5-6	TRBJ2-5	CASSSTSGFQETQYF
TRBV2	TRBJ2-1	CASRGTSGNEQFF
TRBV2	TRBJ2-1	CASSSPGTSGRAYNEQFF